The table lists the clone carrying this T cell receptor beta chain with many counts. Its antigen remains unidentified. This sample is part of a study of T-cell memory formation after mild COVID-19. One entry per CDR3 protein, called by TCRdb with MiXCR from the 5' RACE reads. The sample holds some 110,000 distinct CDR3 sequences, around 15% seen once. Study-wide results and caveats: Nothing showed for sure that second-wave clones peaking on day 37 were SARS-CoV-2 specific. CD4/CD8 balance held among clones contracting day 15 to 85, and later expanders leaned CD4+.

V dropped 0 bases and J dropped 7; count of bases not matched to a gene: 7. CDR3 length: 16 amino acids. Per the germline V gene, CDR1 is LNHNV and CDR2 is YYDKDF (reference sequence). The chain combines TRBV15 with TRBJ2-1; 9 nucleotides agree with TRBD2. The clonotype comes from an adult woman who had mild COVID-19 (a few samples of this study predate the infection). Cell type and time point are not known. The material sequenced was PBMCs or a T cell subset sorted from them (not recorded which). The CDR3 coding sequence is TGTGCCACCAGCAGAGAGCGGGAGGGCCTCCATAATGAGCAGTTCTTC. It encodes CATSREREGLHNEQFF.